This entry is about one T cell receptor beta chain. Its specificity is unknown. This sample was taken from a study of CD8+CD57+ T cells in acquired aplastic anemia. Study-level background: Sorted CD4+ and CD8+ cells yielded DNA averaging about 2.9 ug. Broader study findings: No significant patient-versus-control difference appeared in CD8+ Simpson's diversity. Patients and controls shared over 25 CD8+ CDR3 sequences, which appeared highly expressed in patients and within their immunodominant clones.

Individuals selected for sequencing had exhibited CD8+CD57+ cell expansion on flow cytometry. Every patient was diagnosed with severe acquired aplastic anemia. V dropped 3 bases and J dropped 6; count of bases not matched to a gene: 9. The CDR3 spans 15 residues. Germline V lookup: CDR1 SGDLS, CDR2 YYNGEE. Genomic DNA, the template, was used for profiling of the TCR beta VDJ and CDR3. TCRdb called the reads again in MiXCR, with one record for every CDR3 protein. The repertoire holds just over 450,000 distinct CDR3 sequences, with approximately 33% as singletons. The rearrangement joins TRBV9 to TRBJ2-1, with TRBD1 matching 7 bases. Sequencing was performed on sorted CD4+, CD8+, or CD8+CD57+ T cells (not recorded which) from PBMCs. The sequence derives from a human donor with aplastic anemia. DNA of the CDR3: TGTGCCAGCAGCGACAGGGGTGATTGGGGCAATGAGCAGTTCTTC. Its translation: CASSDRGDWGNEQFF.